The present T cell receptor beta chain was sequenced within a study of blood T cell repertoires in COVID-19. Study in general: Acute and convalescent COVID-19 specimens originated in the United States, Italy and Spain.

Each participant's cohort was designated according to participant-reported clinical history. Sequencing was performed with immunoSEQ multiplex PCR; in TCRdb, only in-frame clones are kept and a portion is missing. This table holds about 280,000 clones, 90% found once. The germline V gene encodes CDR1 SEHNR and CDR2 FQNEAQ (reference sequence). This CDR3 contains 15 residues. The V segment lost 5 bases and the J segment 5 bases; nucleotides outside the gene matches: 5. The chain is built from TRBV7-9 and TRBJ2-3; TRBD2 matches at 12 bases. The TCR was taken from a woman in her late teens or twenties with acute COVID-19. The sample taken for sequencing was PBMCs or T cells enriched from blood (not recorded which). CDR3: CASSTTSGRIDTQYF. The CDR3 nucleotides read TGTGCCAGCAGCACGACTAGCGGGAGAATAGATACGCAGTATTTT.